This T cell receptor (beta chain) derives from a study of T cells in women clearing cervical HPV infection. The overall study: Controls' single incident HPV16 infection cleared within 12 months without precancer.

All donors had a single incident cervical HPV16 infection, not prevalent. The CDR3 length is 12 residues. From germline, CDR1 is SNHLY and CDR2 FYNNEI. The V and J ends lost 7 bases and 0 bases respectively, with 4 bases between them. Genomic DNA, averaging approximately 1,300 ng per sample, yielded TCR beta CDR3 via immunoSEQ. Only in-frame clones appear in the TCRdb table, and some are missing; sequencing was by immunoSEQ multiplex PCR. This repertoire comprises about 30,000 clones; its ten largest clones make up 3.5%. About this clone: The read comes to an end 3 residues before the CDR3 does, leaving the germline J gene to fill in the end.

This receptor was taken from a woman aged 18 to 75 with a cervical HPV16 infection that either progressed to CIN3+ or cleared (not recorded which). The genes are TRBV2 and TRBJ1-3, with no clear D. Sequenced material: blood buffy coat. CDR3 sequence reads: CASTLSGNTIYF. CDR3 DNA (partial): TGTGCCAGCACTCTCTCTGGAAACACC.